The sequence of this T cell receptor (beta chain) was determined in a study of blood T cell repertoires in COVID-19. Study information: Italy, Spain and the United States were the sources of the convalescent and acute COVID-19 samples. The cDNA or gDNA used as material had been derived from T cells, B-cell-depleted T cells, or PBMCs.

Authors' data handling: Amplification with reference gene primers provided the estimates of nucleated cell counts. Data came from immunoSEQ multiplex PCR; TCRdb stores just in-frame clones and leaves some out. The DNA was the basis for D and trimming; V, J and clone size are from that table. This sample has roughly 25,000 clones; about 82% occur once, and the top ten carry approximately 30%. By sample fraction, this clone is large. V lost 2 bases, J lost 3 bases, and 4 bases lay in between. This CDR3 contains 13 residues. In germline, CDR1 is MRHNA, CDR2 SNTAGT. Source material: peripheral blood. The rearrangement links TRBV6-4 to TRBJ2-2; D unclear. The sequence was obtained from a human donor with active COVID-19. The donor label of this sample is uncertain. DNA of the CDR3: TGTGCCAGCAGTGACAGAGACACCGGGGAGCTGTTTTTT. It codes for CASSDRDTGELFF.